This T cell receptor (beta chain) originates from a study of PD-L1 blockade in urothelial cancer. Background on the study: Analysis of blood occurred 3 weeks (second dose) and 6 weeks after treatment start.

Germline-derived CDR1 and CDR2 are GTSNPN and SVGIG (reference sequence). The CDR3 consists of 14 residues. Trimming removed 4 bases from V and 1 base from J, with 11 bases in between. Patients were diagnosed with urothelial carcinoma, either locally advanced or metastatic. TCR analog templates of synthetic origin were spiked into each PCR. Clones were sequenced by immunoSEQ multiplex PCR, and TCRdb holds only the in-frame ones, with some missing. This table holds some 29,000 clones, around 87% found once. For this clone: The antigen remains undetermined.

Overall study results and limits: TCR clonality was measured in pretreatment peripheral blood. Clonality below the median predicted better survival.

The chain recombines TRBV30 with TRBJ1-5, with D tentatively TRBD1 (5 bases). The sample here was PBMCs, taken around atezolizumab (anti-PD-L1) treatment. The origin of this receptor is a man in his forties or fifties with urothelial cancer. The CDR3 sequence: CAWTQKGSNQPQHF. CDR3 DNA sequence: TGTGCCTGGACCCAGAAGGGGAGCAATCAGCCCCAGCATTTT. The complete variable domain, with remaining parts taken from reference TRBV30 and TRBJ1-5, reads SQTIHQWPATLVQPVGSPLSLECTVEGTSNPNLYWYRQAAGRGLQLLFYSVGIGQISSEVPQNLSASRPQDRQFILSSKKLLLSDSGFYLCAWTQKGSNQPQHFGDGTRLSIL.